Listed here are 13 T cell receptor beta chains from one sample, sequenced in a study of blood T cell repertoires in COVID-19. TCRdb's copy holds only in-frame clones and misses some; the assay was immunoSEQ multiplex PCR. The profile covers some 450,000 clones, with over 85% appearing a single time and roughly 0.78% taken by the ten largest. What was sequenced was peripheral blood. The receptors were sampled from a man aged 18 to 30 with COVID-19, enrolled during active disease.

This chain connects TRBV11-2 to TRBJ1-2; tentative D call: TRBD1 (5 bases). This CDR3 has 14 residues. Germline CDR1 reads SGHAT; CDR2 reads FQNNGV. The V end was cut by 2 bases, the J end by 4 bases, with 11 bases between. DNA for the CDR3: TGTGCCAGCAGCTTATCAAAGGGGATCTATGGCTACACCTTC. Translated, it gives CASSLSKGIYGYTF. The full variable domain, completed using reference TRBV11-2 and TRBJ1-2, is EAGVAQSPRYKIIEKRQSVAFWCNPISGHATLYWYQQILGQGPKLLIQFQNNGVVDDSQLPKDRFSAERLKGVDSTLKIQPAKLEDSAVYLCASSLSKGIYGYTFGSGTRLTVV.

The J gene is TRBJ2-7, the V gene TRBV18, with TRBD2 identical over 13 bases. V lost 6 bases and J lost 3; bases outside the gene matches: 8. From germline, CDR1 is KGHSH and CDR2 LQKENI. There are 16 residues in the CDR3. CDR3 residues: CASSLLAGGQDYEQYF. In DNA form, the CDR3 reads TGTGCCAGCTCCCTACTAGCGGGAGGGCAGGACTACGAGCAGTACTTC.

Many counts were recorded for this clone. CDR3 loop: CATSDGQGTPGANVLTF. CDR3 DNA: TGTGCCACCAGTGATGGACAGGGAACCCCTGGGGCCAACGTCCTGACTTTC. This sequence joins TRBV24-1 and TRBJ2-6; TRBD1 agrees at 8 bases. The CDR3 spans 17 residues. V shed 3 bases, J shed 2 bases, and the junction held 5 bases outside the gene matches. Germline V gene lookup returns CDR1 KGHDR and CDR2 SFDVKD.

The chain recombines TRBV4-1 with TRBJ2-3, with D perhaps TRBD1 (5 bases). The germline gives CDR1 MGHRA, CDR2 YSYEKL. Trimming left V 0 bases short and J 2 bases short, with 9 bases between. The CDR3 sequence is 15 residues long. CDR3 in DNA: TGCGCCAGCAGCCAAGAATGGGGCCTCACAGATACGCAGTATTTT. It translates to CASSQEWGLTDTQYF.

This clone has just one count. This chain uses TRBV24-1 with TRBJ2-3, with TRBD2 matching over 10 bases. The CDR3 is 22 residues long. V shed 5 bases and J 8 bases; nucleotides not matched to a gene: 30. Germline V gene lookup returns CDR1 KGHDR and CDR2 SFDVKD. CDR3 residues: CATSGPRGEREGLSALYGTQYF. The CDR3 DNA follows: TGTGCCACCAGTGGCCCCCGGGGGGAGCGGGAGGGCCTAAGTGCACTTTATGGTACGCAGTATTTT.

The rearrangement uses TRBV5-1 and TRBJ2-5; 7 bases map to TRBD1. Germline values: CDR1 SGHRS, CDR2 YFSETQ. The CDR3 has 14 amino acids. Losses at the gene ends were 3 bases for V and 0 bases for J; bases not matched to a gene: 2. As DNA, the CDR3 is TGCGCCAGCAGCTGGACAGGCAACCAAGAGACCCAGTACTTC. Amino acids: CASSWTGNQETQYF.

This chain joins TRBV9 and TRBJ1-1; 7 nucleotides agree with TRBD1. Germline CDR1 SGDLS, CDR2 YYNGEE. V trimming: 3 bases; J trimming: 1 base; junction bases outside the gene matches: 3. This CDR3 region has 14 residues. The CDR3 here is CASSAAGGNTEAFF. The CDR3 DNA is TGTGCCAGCAGCGCCGCAGGGGGGAACACTGAAGCTTTCTTT.

This chain joins TRBV9 and TRBJ2-7, with 16 nucleotides matching TRBD2. Germline lookup yields CDR1 SGDLS and CDR2 YYNGEE. The CDR3 runs 15 residues. J was trimmed by 7 bases and V by 3 bases; bases with no gene match: 4. For the CDR3, the DNA is TGTGCCAGCAGCGCGGGACTAGCGGGAGGGGGTGAGCAGTACTTC. It specifies CASSAGLAGGGEQYF.

The gene calls are TRBV6-1 and TRBJ1-5; TRBD1 matches at 8 bases. V dropped 3 bases and J dropped 5; count of bases not matched to a gene: 6. This CDR3 is built from 15 residues. CDR1 is MNHNS and CDR2 is SASEGT in the germline V gene. The CDR3 nucleotides are TGTGCCAGCAGTGATGTAGGACAGGGCTATCAGCCCCAGCATTTT. It is translated as CASSDVGQGYQPQHF.

The chain uses TRBV11-3 and TRBJ2-3; 14 bases are a match to TRBD2. CDR3 length: 17 residues. V shed 1 base and J 1 base; nucleotides not matched to a gene: 1. The germline V gene encodes CDR1 SGHNT and CDR2 YENEEA. DNA of the CDR3: TGTGCCAGCAGCTTAGGACTAGCGGGGGGGCGCACAGATACGCAGTATTTT. This gives the protein CASSLGLAGGRTDTQYF.

V usage is TRBV5-4 and J usage is TRBJ1-4; D is perhaps TRBD1 (5 bases). V lost 2 bases, J lost 5 bases, and 13 bases lay in between. Germline loops: CDR1 SGHNT, CDR2 YYREEE (reference sequence). The CDR3 loop spans 15 amino acids. This CDR3 is CASSLGWGGNEKLFF. CDR3 sequence (DNA): TGTGCCAGCAGCTTAGGTTGGGGGGGAAATGAAAAACTGTTTTTT.

The genes are TRBV6-5 and TRBJ2-7; the match to TRBD2 covers 12 bases. The CDR3 spans 15 residues. CDR1 is MNHEY and CDR2 is SVGAGI in the germline V gene. V lost 10 bases to trimming and J lost 6 bases; unmatched junction nucleotides: 13. The CDR3 loop reads CATKSRLAGVGEQYF. CDR3 DNA sequence: TGTGCCACTAAGTCCCGACTAGCGGGAGTCGGCGAGCAGTACTTC.

CDR3: CASSSPGLGAYEQYF. DNA of the CDR3: TGTGCCAGCAGTTCCCCGGGCCTCGGGGCCTACGAGCAGTACTTC. The V and J genes are TRBV27 and TRBJ2-7, with D possibly matching TRBD2 (5 bases). Per the germline V gene, CDR1 is MNHEY and CDR2 is SMNVEV (reference sequence). V dropped 4 bases and J dropped 2 bases, with 15 bases sitting between them. This CDR3 is 15 amino acids long.